The 5 T cell receptor beta chains given below trace back to one sample, sequenced in a study of T cells after posttransplantation cyclophosphamide. Some clones are missing from TCRdb's copy, which holds only in-frame ones; the method was immunoSEQ multiplex PCR. The data hold roughly 11,000 clones, with 75% to 95% observed a single time. Cyclophosphamide on days +3 and +4 followed busulfan-fludarabine conditioning and a marrow graft. The sample consisted of PBMCs, taken after allogeneic stem cell transplant with posttransplant cyclophosphamide. These receptors were taken from a female patient in her 30s who received an allogeneic stem cell transplant from an unrelated donor, was CMV-positive, and had no GVHD. Some T cells may be the graft donor's.

The chain is built from TRBV7-2 and TRBJ2-7; D is perhaps TRBD1 (6 bases). V was trimmed by 3 bases and J by 4 bases, leaving 10 bases between them. Germline CDR1 is SGHTA and CDR2 is FQGNSA. This CDR3 spans 13 amino acids. The CDR3 bases are TGTGCCAGCAGCTTCCGGGACACTTACGAGCAGTACTTC. This translates into CASSFRDTYEQYF.

This sequence joins TRBV28 and TRBJ2-3; 9 bases align to TRBD2. Germline V lookup: CDR1 MDHEN, CDR2 SYDVKM. This CDR3 is 19 amino acids long. V lost 3 bases and J lost 0; bases outside the gene matches: 13. The chain's CDR3 is CASSFILSPSGASTDTQYF. CDR3 DNA sequence: TGTGCCAGCAGTTTCATCCTCTCGCCTAGCGGGGCGAGCACAGATACGCAGTATTTT.

The V and J genes are TRBV6-1 and TRBJ1-2, with a weak D call TRBD1 (6 bases). CDR1 and CDR2 from the germline V gene are MNHNS and SASEGT. There are 15 residues in the CDR3. The V end was cut by 7 bases, the J end by 5 bases, with 20 bases between. DNA of the CDR3: TGTGCCAGCACTCCCCCGGGGGGGGCGCGGTATGGCTACACCTTC. Translated: CASTPPGGARYGYTF.

Here the CDR3 reads CSVALSPDTEAFF. CDR3 sequence (DNA): TGCAGCGTTGCCCTCTCTCCGGACACTGAAGCTTTCTTT. The V call is TRBV29-1, the J call TRBJ1-1; D is uncertain. The germline CDR1 and CDR2 sequences are SQVTM and ANQGSEA. V shed 4 bases and J shed 3 bases, with 12 bases lying between them. CDR3 length: 13 amino acids. Together with reference TRBV29-1 and TRBJ1-1, the CDR3 gives the full variable domain: SAVISQKPSRDICQRGTSLTIQCQVDSQVTMMFWYRQQPGQSLTLIATANQGSEATYESGFVIDKFPISRPNLTFSTLTVSNMSPEDSSIYLCSVALSPDTEAFFGQGTRLTVV.

V is TRBV19 and J is TRBJ2-7; the match to TRBD2 covers 8 bases. Germline assignment: CDR1 LNHDA and CDR2 SQIVND (reference sequence). CDR3 size: 13 residues. Trimming removed 5 bases from V and 0 bases from J; junction bases left unmatched: 0. The CDR3, as DNA: TGTGCCAGTAGTGCGGGAGGCTCCTACGAGCAGTACTTC. Protein sequence: CASSAGGSYEQYF.